The next 17 T cell receptor beta chains were all read from a single sample in a study of T cell repertoires in cytomegalovirus infection. A single record per CDR3 protein comes from TCRdb applying MiXCR to the reads. The sample has some 150,000 distinct CDR3 sequences; around 32% are singletons. The antigens these receptors bind are not known. Source: CD8+ T cells from cultured PBMCs, taken from culture after CMV antigen stimulation. These receptors were taken from a human donor in good health (CMV status not recorded). Some clones in this sample may be carry-over from other donors' samples.

The chain combines TRBV29-1 with TRBJ1-2, with a tentative D call TRBD1 (5 bases). Germline V CDR1 and CDR2: SQVTM, ANQGSEA. This CDR3 region has 15 residues. V lost 1 base and J 4 bases, leaving 16 bases between the germline ends. The CDR3 spells CSVEGGRFGGYGYTF. CDR3 bases: TGCAGCGTTGAAGGGGGCAGGTTTGGTGGCTATGGCTACACCTTC.

The chain employs TRBV12-3 or TRBV12-4 and TRBJ1-4; D possibly corresponds to TRBD1 (5 bases). The CDR3 sequence is 14 residues long. The V end lost 1 base, the J end lost 6 bases, and 9 bases lay between the germline ends. CDR3 sequence: CASSLEGPYEKLFF. CDR3 in DNA: TGTGCCAGCAGTTTAGAGGGGCCGTATGAAAAACTGTTTTTT.

On this clonotype itself: One end of the junction fails to match germline, which may point to a read error. V usage is TRBV7-8 and J usage is TRBJ1-4; 12 bases are shared with TRBD1. The CDR3 runs to 19 residues. In germline, CDR1 is SGHVS, CDR2 FQNEAQ. Here the CDR3 reads CTSSWKPGQGALINEKLFF. The DNA of the CDR3 is TGTACCAGCAGCTGGAAACCGGGACAGGGGGCCTTAATAAATGAAAAACTGTTTTTT.

This clonotype turned up a few times. V usage is TRBV4-1 and J usage is TRBJ2-7; either TRBD1 or TRBD2 may fit D (6 bases each). CDR1 is MGHRA, CDR2 YSYEKL, per germline. This CDR3 has 14 residues. V was pared by 4 bases and J by 3 bases, with 13 bases between. CDR3 sequence (DNA): TGCGCCAGCAGCCGTGAGGGGGGCTTCTACGAGCAGTACTTC. Residues: CASSREGGFYEQYF.

Comment on this clonotype: A far larger clone is only one base removed, so a read error is likely. Because the CDR3 is missing its conserved closing phenylalanine or tryptophan, this is likely a read error. This chain links TRBV12-3 or TRBV12-4 with TRBJ1-1, with D unresolved. V gave up 3 bases and J gave up 0 bases, with 5 bases separating them. The CDR3 sequence is 13 residues long. As DNA, the CDR3 is TGTGCCAGCAGTTTGACGGTGAACACTGAAGCTTTCTTG. Translating it yields CASSLTVNTEAFL.

The rearrangement joins TRBV14 to TRBJ1-2, with 7 bases fitting TRBD1. The CDR3 is 15 amino acids. The germline gives CDR1 SGHDN, CDR2 FVKESK. After removal of 4 bases from V and 2 bases from J, the junction contained 7 bases not matched to a gene. The CDR3 DNA is TGTGCCAGCAGCCCCTTGACAGGGACCAACTATGGCTACACCTTC. Its translation is CASSPLTGTNYGYTF.

This clonotype was counted only a few times. The chain employs TRBV27 and TRBJ1-6, with D possibly being TRBD1 (5 bases). Trimming took off 4 bases at V and 12 bases at J, with 16 bases between the two ends. This CDR3 has 14 residues. Germline V gene sequence: CDR1 MNHEY, CDR2 SMNVEV (reference sequence). The chain's CDR3 is CASSSSSGIRPLHF. In DNA form, the CDR3 reads TGTGCCAGCAGTTCCTCCTCAGGGATTAGACCCCTCCACTTT.

The chain recombines TRBV9 with TRBJ1-1, with 7 nucleotides matching TRBD1. Germline V gene lookup returns CDR1 SGDLS and CDR2 YYNGEE. This CDR3 has 14 amino acids. The junction had 5 bases not matched to a gene; V was cut back by 3 bases and J by 3 bases. For the CDR3, the DNA is TGTGCCAGCAGCGGAACAGGGGTGTACACTGAAGCTTTCTTT. It specifies CASSGTGVYTEAFF. Full variable domain (outside the CDR3, taken from reference TRBV9 and TRBJ1-1): DSGVTQTPKHLITATGQRVTLRCSPRSGDLSVYWYQQSLDQGLQFLIQYYNGEERAKGNILERFSAQQFPDLHSELNLSSLELGDSALYFCASSGTGVYTEAFFGQGTRLTVV.

This chain joins TRBV2 and TRBJ2-4, with 9 bases identical to TRBD1. Germline CDR1 is SNHLY and CDR2 is FYNNEI. Trimming at V came to 5 bases and at J to 4 bases, leaving 21 bases not matched to a gene. The CDR3 consists of 20 residues. In nucleotides, the CDR3 is TGTGCCAGCAGTCCCCCCCGGATTGATGACAGGGGGATCGGTAAAAACATTCAGTACTTC. Amino acid sequence: CASSPPRIDDRGIGKNIQYF.

V and J are TRBV5-1 and TRBJ1-4, with D possibly TRBD1 on 5 matching bases. There are 14 residues in the CDR3. Germline V lookup: CDR1 SGHRS, CDR2 YFSETQ. Trimming shortened V by 1 base and J by 8 bases, and 12 bases separated the two germline ends. CDR3: CASSLRGAGEKLFF. The CDR3 coding sequence is TGCGCCAGCAGCTTGCGTGGGGCAGGGGAAAAACTGTTTTTT.

V is TRBV7-9 and J is TRBJ2-3, with TRBD2 matching over 9 bases. Per germline, CDR1 SEHNR and CDR2 FQNEAQ (reference sequence). CDR3 length: 15 residues. Losses at the gene ends were 5 bases for V and 2 bases for J; bases not matched to a gene: 5. The CDR3 region has the DNA TGTGCCAGCAGCGTGGGACTAGCCCCCACAGATACGCAGTATTTT. It codes for CASSVGLAPTDTQYF.

As concerns this clonotype: A much larger clone is a single base away; this may be a read error. CDR3 amino acids: CASSLSEGSGGYTF. The CDR3 DNA reads TGTGCCAGCAGCCTCAGCGAGGGTTCGGGTGGCTACACCTTC. The J gene is TRBJ1-2, the V gene TRBV5-5; no definite D call. The CDR3 runs 14 residues. Trimming pared 4 bases from V and 7 bases from J, leaving 17 bases between. Germline V gene data show CDR1 as SGHKS and CDR2 as YYEKEE (reference sequence).

The chain has TRBV7-6 and TRBJ1-1; 7 bases are shared with TRBD1. J gave up 1 base and V 3 bases, and 8 bases lay outside the gene matches. The CDR3 is 16 amino acids. Per germline, CDR1 SGHVS and CDR2 FNYEAQ. The CDR3 loop reads CASSLLQGIPNTEAFF. The CDR3 bases are TGTGCCAGCAGCTTGCTACAGGGGATACCGAACACTGAAGCTTTCTTT.

This chain uses TRBV5-4 with TRBJ2-1; possibly TRBD1 for D (5 bases). Germline CDR1 reads SGHNT; CDR2 reads YYREEE (reference sequence). V lost 4 bases, J lost 6 bases, and 17 bases lay in between. The CDR3 consists of 15 residues. CDR3 DNA sequence: TGTGCCAGCAGCCCCCAGTTGGGGCAGAGCAATGAGCAGTTCTTC. Its protein is CASSPQLGQSNEQFF. The whole variable domain, remainder taken from reference TRBV5-4 and TRBJ2-1, is ETGVTQSPTHLIKTRGQQVTLRCSSQSGHNTVSWYQQALGQGPQFIFQYYREEENGRGNFPPRFSGLQFPNYSSELNVNALELDDSALYLCASSPQLGQSNEQFFGPGTRLTVL.

With regard to this clonotype: At one end, the junction sequence differs from germline, possibly due to a read error. The rearrangement joins TRBV5-4 to TRBJ2-3; D uncertain. Germline loops: CDR1 SGHNT, CDR2 YYREEE (reference sequence). The CDR3 is 12 amino acids. The CDR3 spells CASSGTTDTQYF. In DNA form, the CDR3 reads TGTGCCAGCAGCGGTACCACAGATACGCAGTATTTC.

The chain links TRBV7-9 to TRBJ2-5; 8 bases match TRBD2. CDR3 length equals 14 residues. V was pared by 5 bases and J by 3 bases, with 5 bases of the junction left unmatched. In germline, CDR1 is SEHNR, CDR2 FQNEAQ (reference sequence). Here the CDR3 reads CASSGGTREETQYF. The DNA of the CDR3 is TGTGCCAGCAGCGGCGGGACTAGAGAAGAGACCCAGTACTTC.

This clonotype was recorded many times. V is TRBV7-6 and J is TRBJ2-2; 7 bases agree with TRBD1. Germline V CDR1 and CDR2: SGHVS, FNYEAQ. V was clipped by 6 bases and J by 6 bases; unmatched bases: 13. The CDR3 loop spans 16 amino acids. The CDR3 protein is CASSYTGEGFAGELFF. The CDR3, as DNA: TGTGCCAGCAGTTATACAGGGGAAGGGTTCGCCGGGGAGCTGTTTTTT.